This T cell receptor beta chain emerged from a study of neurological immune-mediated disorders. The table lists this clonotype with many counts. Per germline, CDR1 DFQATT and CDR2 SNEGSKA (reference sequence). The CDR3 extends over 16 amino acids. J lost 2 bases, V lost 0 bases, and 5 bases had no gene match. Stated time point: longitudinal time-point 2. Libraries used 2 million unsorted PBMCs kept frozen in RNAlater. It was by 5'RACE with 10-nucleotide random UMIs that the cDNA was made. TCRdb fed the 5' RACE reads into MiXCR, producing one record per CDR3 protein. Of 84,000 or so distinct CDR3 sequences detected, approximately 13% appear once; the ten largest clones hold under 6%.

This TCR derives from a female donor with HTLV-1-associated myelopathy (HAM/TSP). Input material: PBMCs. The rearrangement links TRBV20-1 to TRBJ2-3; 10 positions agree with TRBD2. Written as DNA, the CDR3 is TGCAGTGCTAGAGATGAACTAGCGGGGATCACAGATACGCAGTATTTT. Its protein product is CSARDELAGITDTQYF.